This T cell receptor beta chain was observed in a study of blood T cell repertoires in COVID-19. About the research overall: The origin of the acute and convalescent COVID-19 samples was the United States, Italy and Spain.

This table comes from immunoSEQ multiplex PCR, and its TCRdb copy is limited to in-frame clones, with some not included. The sample carries 200,000 to 300,000 clones, around 90% recorded once. Trimming stripped 3 bases from V and 0 bases from J, with 8 bases between. CDR3 size: 14 residues. Germline CDR1 and CDR2: MNHEY and SVGAGI. Sequencing was done on a sample of peripheral blood. The sequence derives from a woman between 35 and 50 years old with acute or convalescent COVID-19. The J gene is TRBJ1-1, the V gene TRBV6-5; no clear D. As DNA, the CDR3 is TGTGCCAGCAGTTATCGTCAGATGAACACTGAAGCTTTCTTT. Protein: CASSYRQMNTEAFF.